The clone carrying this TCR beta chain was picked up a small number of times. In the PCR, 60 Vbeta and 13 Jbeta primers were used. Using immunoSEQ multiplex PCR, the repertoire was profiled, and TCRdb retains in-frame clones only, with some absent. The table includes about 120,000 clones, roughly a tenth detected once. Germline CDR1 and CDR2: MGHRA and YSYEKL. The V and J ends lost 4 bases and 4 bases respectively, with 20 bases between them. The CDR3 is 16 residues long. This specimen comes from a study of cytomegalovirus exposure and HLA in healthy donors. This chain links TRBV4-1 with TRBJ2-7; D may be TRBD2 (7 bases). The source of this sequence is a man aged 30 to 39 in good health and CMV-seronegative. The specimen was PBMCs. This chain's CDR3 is CASSPVWGGPGYEQYF. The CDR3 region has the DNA TGCGCCAGCAGCCCAGTTTGGGGGGGCCCTGGGTACGAGCAGTACTTC.